These 17 T cell receptor beta chains were sequenced from one sample in a study of molecular identifiers for immune sequencing clone quantification. In TCRdb, the PCR reads were re-called with MiXCR into one record per CDR3 protein. This sample carries approximately 100,000 distinct CDR3 sequences, 36% of them seen once, and the ten largest clones take 4% to 5%. Material: naive CD8+ T cells from blood, with Jurkat cell RNA spiked in. Subset defined: FACS-sorted CD8+CD4-CCR7+CD45RA+ naive T cells. The receptors here all came from a human donor in good health. Some libraries in this study had Jurkat cell RNA spiked in.

The chain couples TRBV6-2 or TRBV6-3 to TRBJ2-7, with TRBD2 as a possible D gene (5 bases). The CDR3 spans 15 residues. The germline V gene has CDR1 MNHEY and CDR2 SVGEGT. V dropped 6 bases and J dropped 0 bases, with 15 bases sitting between them. The CDR3 DNA is TGTGCCAGCAGAGTACCGGGATCCCCCTCCTACGAGCAGTACTTC. This sequence encodes CASRVPGSPSYEQYF.

This clonotype was counted a few times. J is TRBJ2-7 and V is TRBV28; the match to TRBD2 covers 8 bases. Germline loops: CDR1 MDHEN, CDR2 SYDVKM. Germline trimming cut 8 bases from V and 6 bases from J; bases unmatched to any gene: 12. This CDR3 is built from 14 residues. The CDR3 nucleotides are TGTGCCAGCGGGGGACTGGGACTAGTAGGCGAGCAGTACTTC. This translates into CASGGLGLVGEQYF.

CDR3 sequence: CASSRRGMQETQYF. DNA of the CDR3: TGTGCCAGCAGTCGACGGGGCATGCAAGAGACCCAGTACTTC. This rearrangement joins TRBV6-2 or TRBV6-3 to TRBJ2-5; TRBD1 or TRBD2 may be the D gene (5 bases each). The CDR3 runs 14 residues. Germline CDR1 MNHEY, CDR2 SVGEGT. Trimming pared 5 bases from V and 2 bases from J, leaving 12 bases between.

A remark on this clonotype: One junction end does not reproduce the germline sequence, and a read error may be involved. This sequence joins TRBV5-6 and TRBJ2-7, with 12 bases that match TRBD1. This CDR3 is 14 amino acids long. Germline loops: CDR1 SGHDT, CDR2 YYEEEE. CDR3 sequence: CASSQGQGAGEQSF. CDR3 in DNA: TGTGCCAGCAGCCAGGGACAGGGGGCGGGGGAGCAGTCCTTC. Full variable domain (remainder filled in from reference TRBV5-6 and TRBJ2-7): DAGVTQSPTHLIKTRGQQVTLRCSPKSGHDTVSWYQQALGQGPQFIFQYYEEEERQRGNFPDRFSGHQFPNYSSELNVNALLLGDSALYLCASSQGQGAGEQSFGPGTRLTVT.

A few counts support this clonotype. The chain combines TRBV4-2 with TRBJ2-7; 8 positions agree with TRBD2. Looked up from germline, CDR1 is LGHNA and CDR2 is YNFKEQ. CDR3 length: 17 residues. Unmatched junction bases numbered 10, after V lost 0 bases and J lost 3 bases. The CDR3 DNA sequence: TGTGCCAGCAGCCAAGAAGACGTCAGCGGGAGTGTCTACGAGCAGTACTTC. It specifies CASSQEDVSGSVYEQYF.

This clonotype was found a few times. The chain employs TRBV19 and TRBJ2-1; 14 bases are a match to TRBD2. Germline V CDR1 and CDR2: LNHDA, SQIVND (reference sequence). V was pared by 3 bases and J by 7 bases, with 11 bases of the junction left unmatched. The CDR3 contains 18 residues. The CDR3 protein is CASSMGGLAGAPGNEQFF. As DNA, the CDR3 is TGTGCCAGTAGTATGGGGGGACTAGCGGGAGCCCCGGGGAATGAGCAGTTCTTC.

This clonotype has just a few counts. CDR3 region: CAISESAGGGETQYF. CDR3 nucleotide sequence: TGTGCCATCAGTGAGTCGGCAGGGGGCGGAGAGACCCAGTACTTC. V and J are TRBV10-3 and TRBJ2-5; 8 nucleotides match TRBD1. Germline CDR1 reads ENHRY; CDR2 reads SYGVKD. V shed 0 bases and J 4 bases; nucleotides not matched to a gene: 4. The CDR3 loop spans 15 amino acids.

As for this clonotype: This sequence may be a read error, since a much larger clone differs from it by one base. CDR3 amino acids: CASSLIGNTF. The DNA of the CDR3 is TGTGCCAGCAGCTTAATTGGCAACACCTTC. V usage is TRBV7-2 and J usage is TRBJ1-2; D is ambiguous. CDR1 and CDR2 from the germline V gene are SGHTA and FQGNSA. The CDR3 has 10 amino acids.

The rearrangement joins TRBV9 to TRBJ2-3; tentatively, D is TRBD1 (6 bases). The germline CDR1 and CDR2 sequences are SGDLS and YYNGEE. With 0 bases removed from V and 2 bases from J, the gap between germline ends came to 13 bases. The CDR3 length is 16 residues. CDR3 nucleotides: TGTGCCAGCAGCGTAGAAGGGGGAAGCACCACAGATACGCAGTATTTT. Its translation: CASSVEGGSTTDTQYF.

Worth noting for this clonotype: A clone one base away is much larger, so this may be a read error. V and J are TRBV28 and TRBJ2-4; D unclear. The CDR3 runs 17 residues. CDR1 MDHEN and CDR2 SYDVKM come from the germline V gene. The CDR3 DNA sequence: TGTGCCAGCAGTTTAGTTGACCTGACCATAGCCAGAAACATTCAGTACTTC. Its protein product is CASSLVDLTIARNIQYF.

The sample holds a few counts of this clonotype. The rearrangement joins TRBV5-5 to TRBJ2-3, with D possibly TRBD1 on 5 matching bases. CDR1 is SGHKS and CDR2 is YYEKEE in the germline V gene (reference sequence). This CDR3 contains 19 residues. V shed 4 bases and J shed 2 bases, with 26 bases lying between them. CDR3 in DNA: TGTGCCAGCAGCGTGAGTCAGGGTTTTTTAATTAGGTCCACAGATACGCAGTATTTT. Amino acid sequence: CASSVSQGFLIRSTDTQYF. Full variable domain (missing parts from reference TRBV5-5 and TRBJ2-3): DAGVTQSPTHLIKTRGQQVTLRCSPISGHKSVSWYQQVLGQGPQFIFQYYEKEERGRGNFPDRFSARQFPNYSSELNVNALLLGDSALYLCASSVSQGFLIRSTDTQYFGPGTRLTVL.

The sample holds a few counts of this clonotype. Here the CDR3 reads CSVVWQGAYEQYF. The CDR3, as DNA: TGCAGCGTTGTCTGGCAGGGGGCATACGAGCAGTACTTC. The chain links TRBV29-1 to TRBJ2-7; 8 bases are shared with TRBD1. The J segment lost 4 bases and the V segment lost 4 bases, leaving 6 bases of the junction unmatched. This CDR3 is built from 13 residues. Germline CDR1 is SQVTM and CDR2 is ANQGSEA.

This clonotype was counted ten times or more. The chain links TRBV7-2 to TRBJ2-7; 7 positions match TRBD2. CDR1 is SGHTA and CDR2 is FQGNSA in the germline V gene. The V segment lost 4 bases and the J segment 4 bases; nucleotides outside the gene matches: 7. The CDR3 has 14 amino acids. CDR3 coding DNA: TGTGCCAGCAGCTGGGGTCTAGCGGATTACGAGCAGTACTTC. Translating it yields CASSWGLADYEQYF. Full variable domain (missing parts from reference TRBV7-2 and TRBJ2-7): GAGVSQSPSNKVTEKGKDVELRCDPISGHTALYWYRQSLGQGLEFLIYFQGNSAPDKSGLPSDRFSAERTGGSVSTLTIQRTQQEDSAVYLCASSWGLADYEQYFGPGTRLTVT.

This clonotype was observed many times. The CDR3 loop is CASSSTGTYNSPLHF. The CDR3, as DNA: TGTGCCAGCAGCTCGACCGGGACCTATAATTCACCCCTCCACTTT. This rearrangement joins TRBV9 to TRBJ1-6; no firm D call. V was cut by 4 bases and J by 2 bases, with 10 bases left in between. Germline lookup yields CDR1 SGDLS and CDR2 YYNGEE. This CDR3 spans 15 amino acids.

This clonotype was picked up many times. The J gene is TRBJ2-3, the V gene TRBV12-3 or TRBV12-4; unclear D gene. The germline V and J ends were trimmed by 0 bases and 2 bases, with 9 bases remaining between them. This CDR3 has 15 amino acids. The CDR3 region has the DNA TGTGCCAGCAGTTTAGCAGCGCAGTCCACAGATACGCAGTATTTT. Protein product: CASSLAAQSTDTQYF.

This chain connects TRBV12-3 or TRBV12-4 to TRBJ2-3, with D maybe TRBD2 (6 bases). This CDR3 contains 19 residues. The V gene lost 3 bases and the J gene lost 2 bases, with 24 bases spanning the gap. The CDR3 loop reads CASSLGISGRSGVTDTQYF. Written as DNA, the CDR3 is TGTGCCAGCAGTTTGGGGATTAGCGGCAGGTCCGGTGTCACAGATACGCAGTATTTT.

On this clonotype itself: A read error is possible here, since a much larger clone lies one base away. The chain links TRBV9 to TRBJ2-7; 14 nucleotides match TRBD2. With 3 bases clipped from V and 7 bases from J, the junction kept 6 bases outside the gene matches. CDR1 and CDR2 (germline): SGDLS, YYNGEE. The CDR3 contains 15 residues. CDR3 loop: CASSETSGRAEEQYF. The CDR3 region has the DNA TGTGCCAGCAGCGAGACTAGCGGGAGGGCCGAAGAGCAGTACTTC.